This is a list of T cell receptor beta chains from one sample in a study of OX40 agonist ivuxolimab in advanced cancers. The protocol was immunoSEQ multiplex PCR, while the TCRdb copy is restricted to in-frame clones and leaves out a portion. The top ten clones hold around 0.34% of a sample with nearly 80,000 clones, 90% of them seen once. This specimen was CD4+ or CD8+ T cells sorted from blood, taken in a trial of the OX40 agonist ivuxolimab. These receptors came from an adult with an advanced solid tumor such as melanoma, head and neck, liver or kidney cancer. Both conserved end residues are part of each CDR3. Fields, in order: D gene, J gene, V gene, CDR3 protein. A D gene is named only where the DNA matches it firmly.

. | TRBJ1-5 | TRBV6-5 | CASKGSNQPQHF
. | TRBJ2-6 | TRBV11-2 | CASSPLSGANVLTF
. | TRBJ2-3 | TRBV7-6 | CASSRDHRTDTQYF
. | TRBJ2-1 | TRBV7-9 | CASSLAVAGYNEQFF
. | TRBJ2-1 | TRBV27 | CASSGHPYNEQFF
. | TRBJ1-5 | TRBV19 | CASNPGRFSNQPQHF
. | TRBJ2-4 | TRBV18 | CASSPPQSPLAKNIQYF
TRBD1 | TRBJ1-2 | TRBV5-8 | CASSLVLRQGRYTF
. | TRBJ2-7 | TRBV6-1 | CASSYGGAPYEQYF
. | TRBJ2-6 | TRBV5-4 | CASSSIAGANVLTF
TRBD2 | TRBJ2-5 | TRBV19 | CASSIDWLAGQETQYF
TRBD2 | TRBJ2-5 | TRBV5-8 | CASSSGLLQETQYF
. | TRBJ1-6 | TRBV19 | CASSMNFVGQINSPLHF
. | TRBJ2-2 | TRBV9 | CASSVFREWTGELFF
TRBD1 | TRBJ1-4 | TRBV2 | CASRTPGQGREKLFF
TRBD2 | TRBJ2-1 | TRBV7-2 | CASSRGTSGGQNEQFF
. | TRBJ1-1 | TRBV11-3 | CASSLGGASTEAFF
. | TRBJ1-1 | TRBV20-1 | CSARDYTEAFF
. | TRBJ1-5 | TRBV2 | CASKQSELSPHQPQHF
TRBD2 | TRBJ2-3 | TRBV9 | CASSVAPGLAGSGTDTQYF
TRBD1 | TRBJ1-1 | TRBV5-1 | CASRSGTGAVNTEAFF
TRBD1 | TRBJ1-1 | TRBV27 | CASSLLGQGDTEAFF
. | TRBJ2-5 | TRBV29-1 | CSVEQGGRETQYF
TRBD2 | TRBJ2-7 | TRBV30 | CAGTRGGAEQYF
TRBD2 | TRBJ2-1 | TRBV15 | CATSSSGVSYNEQFF
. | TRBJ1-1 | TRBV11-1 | CASSGSRDSPNTEAFF
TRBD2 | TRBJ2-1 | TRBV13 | CASSRRRLAGFYNEQFF
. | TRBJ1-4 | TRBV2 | CASSEARIWGDEKLFF
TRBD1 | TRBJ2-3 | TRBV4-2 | CASSRAGQGVDTQYF
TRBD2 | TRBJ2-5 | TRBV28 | CASTMTSGFQETQYF
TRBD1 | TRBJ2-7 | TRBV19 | CASSSLGTVYEQYF
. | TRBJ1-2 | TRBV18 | CASSPRASNYGYTF
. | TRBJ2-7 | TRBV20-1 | CSASRGEEQYF
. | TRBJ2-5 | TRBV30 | CACTRAGARETQYF
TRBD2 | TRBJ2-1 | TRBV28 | CASSLLRTSGRLYNEQFF
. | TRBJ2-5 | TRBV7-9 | CASSSINF
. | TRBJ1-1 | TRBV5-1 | CASSFLTGGSTEAFF
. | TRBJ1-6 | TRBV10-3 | CAITARDGNSPLHF
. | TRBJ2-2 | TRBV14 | CASSQSTGPGELFF
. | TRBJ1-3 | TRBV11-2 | CASSLRAGLLSGNTIYF
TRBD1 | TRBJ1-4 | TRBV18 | CASSRGQLNEKLFF
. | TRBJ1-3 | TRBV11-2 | CASSFESSGNTIYF